The clone carrying this T cell receptor (beta chain) was found a few times. What it recognizes is unknown. This record belongs to a study of identical twins. The study's findings and limits: Compared with models, monozygotic twins showed more out-of-frame TCR alpha sharing. Insertions were reduced in abundant cord blood beta clonotypes but not in memory repertoires.

This CDR3 region has 18 residues. Germline lookup yields CDR1 SGHRS and CDR2 YFSETQ. With V trimmed by 0 bases and J by 4 bases, 12 bases remained unmatched. There were only healthy Caucasians among the donors. A template switching step contributed a universal primer site, while unique molecular identifiers were present in the cDNA. TCRdb fed the 5' RACE reads into MiXCR, producing one record per CDR3 protein. This table has a few hundred thousand distinct CDR3 sequences, around a sixth appearing once. This chain connects TRBV5-1 to TRBJ2-2; 7 nucleotides agree with TRBD2. The clonotype originates from a man aged 50-60 years in good health. Sequencing used naive T cells sorted from blood. The CDR3 DNA follows: TGCGCCAGCAGCTTGGCCGTGTCAGCTAGCGGAACCACCGGGGAGCTGTTTTTT. Translation: CASSLAVSASGTTGELFF. Together with reference TRBV5-1 and TRBJ2-2, the CDR3 gives the full variable domain: KAGVTQTPRYLIKTRGQQVTLSCSPISGHRSVSWYQQTPGQGLQFLFEYFSETQRNKGNFPGRFSGRQFSNSRSEMNVSTLELGDSALYLCASSLAVSASGTTGELFFGEGSRLTVL.